This T cell receptor beta chain was captured by sequencing in a study of T cells in localized non-small cell lung cancer. The germline V gene has CDR1 MDHEN and CDR2 SYDVKM. Trimming took off 1 base at V and 6 bases at J, with 15 bases between the two ends. The CDR3 length is 16 residues. Assay used: immunoSEQ multiplex PCR; TCRdb lists only in-frame clones, some missing. The data show 19,000 or so clones, over 75% seen once. The input for sequencing was peripheral blood mononuclear cells, taken before any cancer treatment. This sequence originates from a male donor older than 55 with stage II lung adenocarcinoma. This chain links TRBV28 with TRBJ2-2; D uncertain. The CDR3 coding sequence is TGTGCCAGCAGTTTATATGGCCGGCGGAGAGCCGGGGAGCTGTTTTTT. It yields the protein CASSLYGRRRAGELFF.